One and the same sample provided the 20 T cell receptor beta chains below, sequenced in a study of blood T cell repertoires in COVID-19. Sequenced by immunoSEQ multiplex PCR; TCRdb stores in-frame clones only, minus some. The table has roughly 280,000 clones, roughly 86% seen once. Sequenced material: peripheral blood. These receptors all come from a man younger than 35 with active or convalescent COVID-19.

The V and J genes are TRBV25-1 and TRBJ1-2, with D unclear. This CDR3 is 13 amino acids long. V dropped 5 bases and J dropped 4 bases, with 11 bases sitting between them. The germline CDR1 and CDR2 sequences are MGHDK and SYGVNS. CDR3 sequence: CASSREWGYGYTF. The CDR3 DNA reads as TGTGCCAGCAGTCGGGAGTGGGGCTATGGCTACACCTTC.

A word on this clone: One end of the junction varies from germline; a read error may be responsible. This rearrangement joins TRBV7-7 to TRBJ2-1; 15 bases line up with TRBD2. The CDR3 is 17 amino acids. Looked up from germline, CDR1 is SSHAT and CDR2 is FNYEAQ (reference sequence). The DNA for the CDR3 is TGTGCTAGCAGACCGGGACTAGCGGGAGGAAGGATCAATGAGCAGTTCTTC. Translation gives CASRPGLAGGRINEQFF.

In its sample, this clone was seen once. The V and J genes are TRBV10-3 and TRBJ1-2, with D unclear. V was pared by 3 bases and J by 6 bases, with 14 bases between. The CDR3 contains 14 residues. Looked up from germline, CDR1 is ENHRY and CDR2 is SYGVKD. Here the CDR3 DNA reads TGTGCCATCAGTGATAATATCGCGGAAAATGGCTACACCTTC. This codes for CAISDNIAENGYTF.

The CDR3 sequence: CATSRDLQRVYGYTF. CDR3 in DNA: TGTGCCACCAGCAGAGATCTTCAGAGGGTTTATGGCTACACCTTC. J is TRBJ1-2 and V is TRBV15, with D hard to call. The V end lost 0 bases, the J end lost 5 bases, and 13 bases lay between the germline ends. Germline V lookup: CDR1 LNHNV, CDR2 YYDKDF (reference sequence). CDR3 length: 15 residues.

The chain couples TRBV2 to TRBJ2-2; 10 bases line up with TRBD2. With 7 bases clipped from V and 5 bases from J, the junction kept 4 bases outside the gene matches. From germline, CDR1 is SNHLY and CDR2 FYNNEI. There are 14 residues in the CDR3. The DNA for the CDR3 is TGTGCCAGCACTAGCGGGAGTCGGACCGGGGAGCTGTTTTTT. This gives the protein CASTSGSRTGELFF.

The chain uses TRBV12-3 or TRBV12-4 and TRBJ2-1; D is possibly TRBD2 (6 bases). The V end lost 6 bases, the J end lost 13 bases, and 19 bases lay between the germline ends. The CDR3 is made up of 13 amino acids. In nucleotides, the CDR3 is TGTGCCAGCAGCCTCGGACTAAACGGGATACAGTTCTTC. Its protein is CASSLGLNGIQFF.

The chain is built from TRBV6-2 or TRBV6-3 and TRBJ2-7; TRBD2 agrees at 13 bases. The CDR3 covers 16 residues. V dropped 5 bases and J dropped 2; count of bases not matched to a gene: 6. The germline CDR1 and CDR2 sequences are MNHEY and SVGEGT. The CDR3 here is CASSKALAGGPYEQYF. CDR3 bases: TGTGCCAGCAGTAAAGCACTAGCGGGAGGGCCCTACGAGCAGTACTTC.

V gene TRBV5-5 combines with J gene TRBJ1-2; TRBD1 matches 8 bases. Germline CDR1 reads SGHKS; CDR2 reads YYEKEE (reference sequence). The CDR3 loop spans 14 amino acids. The V gene end was trimmed by 6 bases and the J gene end by 3 bases; junction bases not matched to a gene: 7. CDR3 amino acids: CASKDPGQDYGYTF. The CDR3, as DNA: TGTGCCAGCAAAGACCCGGGACAGGACTATGGCTACACCTTC. The entire variable domain, with the rest obtained from reference TRBV5-5 and TRBJ1-2, is as follows: DAGVTQSPTHLIKTRGQQVTLRCSPISGHKSVSWYQQVLGQGPQFIFQYYEKEERGRGNFPDRFSARQFPNYSSELNVNALLLGDSALYLCASKDPGQDYGYTFGSGTRLTVV.

The rearrangement links TRBV19 to TRBJ2-5, with TRBD2 identical over 8 bases. Germline V gives CDR1 LNHDA, CDR2 SQIVND (reference sequence). J gave up 5 bases and V 4 bases, and 3 bases lay outside the gene matches. There are 13 residues in the CDR3. The CDR3 protein is CASSTASGETQYF. In nucleotides, the CDR3 is TGTGCCAGTAGTACGGCTAGCGGGGAGACCCAGTACTTC.

The rearrangement joins TRBV28 to TRBJ1-2; 7 nucleotides match TRBD1. CDR3 length equals 13 residues. CDR1 MDHEN and CDR2 SYDVKM come from the germline V gene. V shed 8 bases, J shed 8 bases, and the junction held 11 bases outside the gene matches. CDR3 sequence reads: CASGYTGVEGYTF. DNA for the CDR3: TGTGCCAGCGGTTATACAGGGGTCGAAGGCTACACCTTC.

V usage is TRBV1 and J usage is TRBJ2-3; the table assigns TRBD2, which was not confirmed against the DNA. TRBV1 is termed a pseudogene. This CDR3 has 16 amino acids. The DNA for the CDR3 is TGCACCAGCAGCCAACCCTTGGGAGGCGCCACAGATACGCAGTATTTT. Encoded protein: CTSSQPLGGATDTQYF.

The genes are TRBV27 and TRBJ2-6; D remains ambiguous. Germline CDR1 is MNHEY and CDR2 is SMNVEV (reference sequence). This CDR3 contains 15 residues. Trimming left V 2 bases short and J 4 bases short, with 9 bases between. The CDR3 nucleotides are TGTGCCAGCAGTTTAGAGTTTGCCGGGGCCAACGTCCTGACTTTC. It specifies CASSLEFAGANVLTF.

This clone was seen just once. The V gene is TRBV18, the J gene TRBJ2-7, with a tentative D call TRBD1 (6 bases). V was shortened by 0 bases and J by 4 bases, with 16 bases between the two germline ends. The CDR3 is made up of 16 amino acids. The germline gives CDR1 KGHSH, CDR2 LQKENI. DNA of the CDR3: TGTGCCAGCTCACCACCGGGACAATTTTTGTCGTACGAGCAGTACTTC. As protein: CASSPPGQFLSYEQYF.

V gene TRBV6-5 combines with J gene TRBJ1-2; no firm D call. V was trimmed by 2 bases and J by 8 bases, leaving 9 bases between them. Germline CDR1 is MNHEY and CDR2 is SVGAGI. The CDR3 covers 12 residues. In DNA form, the CDR3 reads TGTGCCAGCAGTTACAGCGGTTGGGGCTACACCTTC. Residues: CASSYSGWGYTF.

The sample holds a few counts of this clone. V and J are TRBV10-3 and TRBJ1-6, with 8 nucleotides matching TRBD1. V lost 6 bases to trimming and J lost 10 bases; unmatched junction nucleotides: 14. Looked up from germline, CDR1 is ENHRY and CDR2 is SYGVKD. There are 16 residues in the CDR3. The CDR3: CAIRADDRGGGSPLHF. CDR3 DNA: TGTGCCATCAGAGCCGACGACAGGGGCGGAGGGTCACCCCTCCACTTT.

This CDR3 is CASSFEGGTQYF. CDR3 coding DNA: TGTGCCAGCAGTTTTGAGGGTGGGACCCAGTACTTC. The rearrangement uses TRBV27 and TRBJ2-5, with a possible D match to TRBD2 (5 bases). The CDR3 spans 12 residues. Germline V gene sequence: CDR1 MNHEY, CDR2 SMNVEV (reference sequence). V lost 3 bases and J lost 7, with 9 bases in between.

This clone was seen only a few times. The chain employs TRBV6-1 and TRBJ2-7; possible D gene TRBD2, 5 bases. Germline V lookup: CDR1 MNHNS, CDR2 SASEGT. The CDR3 is 17 amino acids. Deletions cut 2 bases from V and 3 bases from J, with 20 bases between. The CDR3 DNA follows: TGTGCCAGCAGTGAAATGTCGGGTTTTGAGGAGGACTACGAGCAGTACTTC. It specifies CASSEMSGFEEDYEQYF.

V is TRBV7-6 and J is TRBJ2-1; 11 positions match TRBD2. V lost 1 base and J lost 5; bases outside the gene matches: 4. This CDR3 region has 16 residues. Germline assignment: CDR1 SGHVS and CDR2 FNYEAQ. CDR3 region: CASSLGDSGGDNEQFF. The DNA for the CDR3 is TGTGCCAGCAGCTTAGGGGATAGCGGGGGGGACAATGAGCAGTTCTTC.

The J gene is TRBJ2-1, the V gene TRBV10-3; 8 bases agree with TRBD2. The CDR3 covers 15 residues. Germline lookup yields CDR1 ENHRY and CDR2 SYGVKD. V lost 2 bases to trimming and J lost 2 bases; unmatched junction nucleotides: 2. The CDR3 region is CAISEREGTYNEQFF. CDR3 nucleotides: TGTGCCATCAGTGAGCGGGAGGGAACCTACAATGAGCAGTTCTTC.

This chain uses TRBV2 with TRBJ2-7, with TRBD1 identical over 8 bases. Looked up from germline, CDR1 is SNHLY and CDR2 is FYNNEI. This CDR3 region has 15 residues. The V gene end was trimmed by 5 bases and the J gene end by 0 bases; junction bases not matched to a gene: 6. The CDR3 nucleotides are TGTGCCAGCAGTCGGACAGGGACAAGCTCCTACGAGCAGTACTTC. This codes for CASSRTGTSSYEQYF.